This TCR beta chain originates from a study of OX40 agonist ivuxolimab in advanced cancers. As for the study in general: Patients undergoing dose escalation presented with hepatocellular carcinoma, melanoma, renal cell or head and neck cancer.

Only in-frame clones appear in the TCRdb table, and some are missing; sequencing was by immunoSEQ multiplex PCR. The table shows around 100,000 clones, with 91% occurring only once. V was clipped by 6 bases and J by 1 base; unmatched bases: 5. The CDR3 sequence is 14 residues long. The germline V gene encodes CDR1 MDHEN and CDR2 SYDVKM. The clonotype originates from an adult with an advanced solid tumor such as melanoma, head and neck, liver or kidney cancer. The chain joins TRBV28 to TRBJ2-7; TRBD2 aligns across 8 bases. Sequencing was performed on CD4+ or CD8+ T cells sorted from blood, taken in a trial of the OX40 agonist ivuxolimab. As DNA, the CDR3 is TGTGCCAGCAGCCTCGGGGGGGGATCCTACGAGCAGTACTTC. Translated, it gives CASSLGGGSYEQYF.